These 7 T cell receptor beta chains originate from one sample sequenced in a study of blood T cell repertoires in COVID-19. TCRdb's table, derived via immunoSEQ multiplex PCR, lists solely in-frame clones and lacks some. The sample has 200,000 or so clones, 80% to 90% seen once; the top ten hold around 3%. Sequenced input: peripheral blood. All receptors come from a man aged 50 or older who had recovered from COVID-19.

The chain links TRBV21-1 to TRBJ2-7; the table's D call TRBD2 went unverified against the DNA. TRBV21-1 is reported as a pseudogene. This CDR3 region has 15 residues. CDR3 DNA sequence: TGTGCCAGCAGCAAAGGGGCCGGGGGTGCGTACGAGCAGTACTTC. Translating it yields CASSKGAGGAYEQYF.

Here the CDR3 DNA reads TGTGCCAGCAGCAACCGGGACAGGGGGAATACCCTCTCCTACGAGCAGTACTTC. This translates into CASSNRDRGNTLSYEQYF. The chain employs TRBV5-5 and TRBJ2-7; 11 bases fit TRBD1. Germline V lookup: CDR1 SGHKS, CDR2 YYEKEE (reference sequence). The junction had 12 bases not matched to a gene; V was cut back by 4 bases and J by 0 bases. The CDR3 sequence is 18 residues long.

The rearrangement links TRBV13 to TRBJ2-7, with D unresolved. The germline V and J ends were trimmed by 5 bases and 2 bases, with 13 bases remaining between them. This CDR3 spans 14 amino acids. Germline values: CDR1 PRHDT, CDR2 FYEKMQ (reference sequence). The chain's CDR3 is CASSLSVPPYEQYF. The CDR3 bases are TGTGCCAGCAGCCTAAGTGTCCCGCCCTACGAGCAGTACTTC.

V and J are TRBV7-9 and TRBJ2-3; D may be TRBD2 (5 bases). The germline V and J ends were trimmed by 5 bases and 6 bases, with 15 bases remaining between them. Per the germline V gene, CDR1 is SEHNR and CDR2 is FQNEAQ (reference sequence). The CDR3 is 14 residues long. Here the CDR3 reads CASSQSDSGDTQYF. The CDR3 DNA sequence: TGTGCCAGCAGCCAGTCGGACTCCGGGGATACGCAGTATTTT.

This chain connects TRBV19 to TRBJ2-5; a possible D gene is TRBD1 (6 bases). The CDR3 sequence is 15 residues long. The germline gives CDR1 LNHDA, CDR2 SQIVND (reference sequence). Deletions cut 4 bases from V and 2 bases from J, with 14 bases between. The CDR3 here is CASSKEGRGQETQYF. In nucleotides, the CDR3 is TGTGCCAGTAGTAAGGAAGGCAGGGGACAAGAGACCCAGTACTTC.

The chain carries TRBV10-1 and TRBJ2-7, with 12 bases identical to TRBD2. This CDR3 region has 21 residues. Per germline, CDR1 WNHNN and CDR2 SYGVQD (reference sequence). Trimming cost V 6 bases and J 3 bases; bases outside gene matches: 24. As DNA, the CDR3 is TGCGCCAGCAGCGCCGGGACAGGTTCTTTCCTAGCGGGAGGGAAAGGCTACGAGCAGTACTTC. Residues: CASSAGTGSFLAGGKGYEQYF.

The V and J genes are TRBV30 and TRBJ1-4; TRBD1 matches 8 bases. V lost 4 bases and J lost 8; bases outside the gene matches: 21. The CDR3 covers 18 residues. Germline CDR1 and CDR2: GTSNPN and SVGIG (reference sequence). The CDR3 spells CAWTPADREARRGEKLFF. The CDR3 DNA is TGTGCCTGGACTCCCGCGGACAGGGAGGCAAGAAGAGGGGAAAAACTGTTTTTT.